One T cell receptor beta chain is described in this entry. Its antigen remains unidentified. This entry belongs to a study of T-cell memory formation after mild COVID-19. J was trimmed by 2 bases and V by 2 bases; bases with no gene match: 5. The CDR3 consists of 15 residues. Germline values: CDR1 DFQATT, CDR2 SNEGSKA (reference sequence). The study's findings and limits: Later expanders leaned toward CD4+, whereas clones contracting from day 15 to 85 were balanced CD4/CD8.

Each CDR3 protein gets one entry after TCRdb re-called the 5' RACE reads with MiXCR. Here the sample spans tens of thousands of distinct CDR3 sequences, 12% being singletons. The sequencing sample was made of PBMCs or a T cell subset sorted from them (not recorded which). This chain connects TRBV20-1 to TRBJ2-1; TRBD1 matches at 8 bases. This TCR derives from a man aged 18 to 29 who had mild COVID-19 (a few samples of this study predate the infection). Cell type and time point are not known. CDR3 bases: TGCAGTGCTAGAACCGGGACAGGACCCTACAATGAGCAGTTCTTC. It codes for CSARTGTGPYNEQFF.